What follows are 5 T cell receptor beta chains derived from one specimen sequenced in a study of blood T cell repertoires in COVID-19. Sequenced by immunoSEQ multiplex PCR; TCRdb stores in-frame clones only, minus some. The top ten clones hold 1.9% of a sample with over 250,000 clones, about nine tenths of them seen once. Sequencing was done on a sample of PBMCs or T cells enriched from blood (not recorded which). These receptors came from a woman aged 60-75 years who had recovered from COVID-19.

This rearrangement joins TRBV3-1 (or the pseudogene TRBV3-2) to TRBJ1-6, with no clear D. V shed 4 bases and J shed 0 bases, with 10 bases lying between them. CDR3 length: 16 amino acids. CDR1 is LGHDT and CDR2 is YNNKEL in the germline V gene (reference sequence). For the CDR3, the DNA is TGTGCCAGCAGCCCCTCGGGAAGCTCCTATAATTCACCCCTCCACTTT. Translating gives CASSPSGSSYNSPLHF.

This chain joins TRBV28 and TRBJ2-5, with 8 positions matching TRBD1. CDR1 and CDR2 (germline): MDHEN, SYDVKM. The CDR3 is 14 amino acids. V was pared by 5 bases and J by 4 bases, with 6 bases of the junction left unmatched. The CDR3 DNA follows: TGTGCCAGCAGTGACCGACAGGGGCTAGAGACCCAGTACTTC. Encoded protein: CASSDRQGLETQYF.

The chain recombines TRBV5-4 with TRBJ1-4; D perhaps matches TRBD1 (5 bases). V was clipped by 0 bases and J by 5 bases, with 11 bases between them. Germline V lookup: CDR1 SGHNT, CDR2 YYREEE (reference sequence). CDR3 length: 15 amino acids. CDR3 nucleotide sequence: TGTGCCAGCAGCTTGGAAGGTGGGGCGAATGAAAAACTGTTTTTT. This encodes CASSLEGGANEKLFF.

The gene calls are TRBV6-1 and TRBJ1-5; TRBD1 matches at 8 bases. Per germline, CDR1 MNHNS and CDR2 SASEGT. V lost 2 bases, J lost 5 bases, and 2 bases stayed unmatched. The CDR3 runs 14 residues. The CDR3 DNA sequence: TGTGCCAGCAGTGAAACAGGGGGGCATCAGCCCCAGCATTTT. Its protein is CASSETGGHQPQHF.

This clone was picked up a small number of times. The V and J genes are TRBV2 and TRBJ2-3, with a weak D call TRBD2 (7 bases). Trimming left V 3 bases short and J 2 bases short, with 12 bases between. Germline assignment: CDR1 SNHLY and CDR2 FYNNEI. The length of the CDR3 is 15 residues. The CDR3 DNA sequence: TGTGCCAGCAGTGACAGGGGAGGGTTCACAGATACGCAGTATTTT. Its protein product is CASSDRGGFTDTQYF.